The next 10 T cell receptor beta chains were all read from a single sample in a study of control samples from healthy donors and cancer patients. Produced via immunoSEQ multiplex PCR; TCRdb's table is partial and in-frame only. The table lists approximately 210,000 clones, approximately 91% of them singletons. Sequencing input: blood. The receptors shown here come from a man in his thirties or forties in good health.

On this clone itself: Other nucleotide sequences in the sample specify the same CDR3. The J gene is TRBJ1-2, the V gene TRBV12-3 or TRBV12-4, with no clear D. Trimming removed 5 bases from V and 2 bases from J, with 3 bases in between. The CDR3 is 11 amino acids. This CDR3 is CASSPNYGYTF. In DNA, the CDR3 is TGTGCCAGCAGTCCAAACTATGGCTACACCTTC.

This chain uses TRBV5-1 with TRBJ2-3; 7 bases map to TRBD1. The germline V gene has CDR1 SGHRS and CDR2 YFSETQ. The length of the CDR3 is 16 residues. V lost 4 bases and J lost 1; bases outside the gene matches: 9. In nucleotides, the CDR3 is TGCGCCAGCAGCCCAGAGGGGGCGCCTGGCACAGATACGCAGTATTTT. Translated, it gives CASSPEGAPGTDTQYF. Full variable domain (remainder filled in from reference TRBV5-1 and TRBJ2-3): KAGVTQTPRYLIKTRGQQVTLSCSPISGHRSVSWYQQTPGQGLQFLFEYFSETQRNKGNFPGRFSGRQFSNSRSEMNVSTLELGDSALYLCASSPEGAPGTDTQYFGPGTRLTVL.

This rearrangement joins TRBV24-1 to TRBJ2-1; 7 nucleotides align to TRBD1. V shed 4 bases, J shed 5 bases, and the junction held 7 bases outside the gene matches. Germline CDR1 is KGHDR and CDR2 is SFDVKD. CDR3 length: 15 amino acids. The CDR3 nucleotides read TGTGCCACCAGTGACCACGGGACAGCGAACAATGAGCAGTTCTTC. Its translation: CATSDHGTANNEQFF.

This clone has a handful of counts. The chain combines TRBV20-1 with TRBJ1-2; D is unclear. Trimming pared 3 bases from V and 2 bases from J, leaving 13 bases between. The CDR3 has 14 residues. Germline V gene data show CDR1 as DFQATT and CDR2 as SNEGSKA (reference sequence). This chain's CDR3 is CSASGTELNYGYTF. Here the CDR3 DNA reads TGCAGTGCTAGTGGAACGGAGTTGAACTATGGCTACACCTTC.

This chain connects TRBV11-2 to TRBJ2-5; possible D gene TRBD1, 5 bases. Germline CDR1 SGHAT, CDR2 FQNNGV. With 5 bases removed from V and 4 bases from J, the gap between germline ends came to 11 bases. The CDR3 consists of 13 residues. The CDR3 sequence: CASSIRDRETQYF. The CDR3 DNA follows: TGTGCCAGCAGCATCAGAGACAGAGAGACCCAGTACTTC.

The V call is TRBV10-3, the J call TRBJ2-1; TRBD2 aligns across 14 bases. The V segment lost 5 bases and the J segment 7 bases; nucleotides outside the gene matches: 7. CDR3 length equals 16 residues. The germline V gene encodes CDR1 ENHRY and CDR2 SYGVKD. The CDR3 is CAISQTSGGARNEQFF. The DNA of the CDR3 is TGTGCCATCAGTCAGACTAGCGGGGGGGCTCGGAATGAGCAGTTCTTC.

This rearrangement joins TRBV19 to TRBJ1-5, with 9 nucleotides matching TRBD1. Germline assignment: CDR1 LNHDA and CDR2 SQIVND (reference sequence). There are 15 residues in the CDR3. The trim removed 6 bases at V and 6 bases at J, leaving 9 bases unmatched. In DNA, the CDR3 is TGTGCCAGTAGCGCAGGGACAGGGCGGGGTCAGCCCCAGCATTTT. Its translation is CASSAGTGRGQPQHF.

This chain uses TRBV19 with TRBJ2-6; perhaps TRBD1 as D (6 bases). Germline V gene data show CDR1 as LNHDA and CDR2 as SQIVND (reference sequence). This CDR3 spans 14 amino acids. V dropped 10 bases and J dropped 2 bases, with 12 bases sitting between them. The chain's CDR3 is CATLRTAGANVLTF. CDR3 coding DNA: TGTGCCACCCTACGGACAGCTGGGGCCAACGTCCTGACTTTC. Variable domain in full (rest from reference TRBV19 and TRBJ2-6): DGGITQSPKYLFRKEGQNVTLSCEQNLNHDAMYWYRQDPGQGLRLIYYSQIVNDFQKGDIAEGYSVSREKKESFPLTVTSAQKNPTAFYLCATLRTAGANVLTFGAGSRLTVL.

This chain joins TRBV19 and TRBJ2-3, with 8 bases aligning to TRBD1. Germline V gene data show CDR1 as LNHDA and CDR2 as SQIVND (reference sequence). The length of the CDR3 is 13 residues. The ends lost 4 bases at V and 3 bases at J; junction bases unmatched: 0. The CDR3 sequence is CASSNRGTDTQYF. CDR3 nucleotides: TGTGCCAGTAGTAACAGGGGGACAGATACGCAGTATTTT.

V is TRBV9 and J is TRBJ1-4, with 9 bases matching TRBD1. Germline V lookup: CDR1 SGDLS, CDR2 YYNGEE. The CDR3 contains 15 residues. The junction had 8 bases not matched to a gene; V was cut back by 4 bases and J by 7 bases. CDR3 coding DNA: TGTGCCAGCAGCACCAGACAGGGGGTAGGTGAAAAACTGTTTTTT. It specifies CASSTRQGVGEKLFF.